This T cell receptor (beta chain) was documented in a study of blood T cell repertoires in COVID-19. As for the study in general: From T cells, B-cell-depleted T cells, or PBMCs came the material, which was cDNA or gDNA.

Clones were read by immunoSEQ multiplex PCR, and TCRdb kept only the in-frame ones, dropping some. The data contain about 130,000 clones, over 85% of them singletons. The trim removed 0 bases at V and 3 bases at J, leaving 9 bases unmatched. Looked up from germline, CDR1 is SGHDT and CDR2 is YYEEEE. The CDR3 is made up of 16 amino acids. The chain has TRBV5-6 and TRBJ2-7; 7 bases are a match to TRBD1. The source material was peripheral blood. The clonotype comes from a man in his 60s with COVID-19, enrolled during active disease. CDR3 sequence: CASSLARWHRGYEQYF. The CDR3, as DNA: TGTGCCAGCAGCTTGGCGCGGTGGCACAGGGGCTACGAGCAGTACTTC.